This TCR beta chain appears in the sequencing data of a study of shared clonotypes between healthy human individuals. Whole-study context: The plates for each donor numbered three CD4 naive, three CD4 memory, two CD8 naive and one CD8 memory.

The CDR3 runs to 15 residues. V shed 0 bases, J shed 4 bases, and the junction held 0 bases outside the gene matches. CDR1 and CDR2 from the germline V gene are SGHDT and YYEEEE. Tens of thousands of T cell genomes (approximately 180 ng DNA) went into each sorted-subset replicate. The repertoire was sequenced with immunoSEQ multiplex PCR; TCRdb's copy has only in-frame clones and lacks some. The sample has around 2.3 million clones, around 95% seen once. Worth noting for this clone: The same CDR3 can be traced to other DNA sequences in this sample.

Input material: naive CD4+ T cells sorted from blood. Subset reported: CD45RA+ positively selected. This sequence joins TRBV5-6 and TRBJ1-6, with 8 bases fitting TRBD1. This clonotype was obtained from a man between 18 and 35 years old in good health. The CDR3 reads CASSLGTGYNSPLHF. CDR3 DNA: TGTGCCAGCAGCTTGGGGACAGGGTATAATTCACCCCTCCACTTT. Together with reference TRBV5-6 and TRBJ1-6, the CDR3 gives the full variable domain: DAGVTQSPTHLIKTRGQQVTLRCSPKSGHDTVSWYQQALGQGPQFIFQYYEEEERQRGNFPDRFSGHQFPNYSSELNVNALLLGDSALYLCASSLGTGYNSPLHFGNGTRLTVT.